These 23 T cell receptor beta chains were sequenced from one sample in a study of blood T cell repertoires in COVID-19 (dated by TCRdb to about 2020). Library preparation employed the immunoSEQ multiplex PCR assay. The table comes from immuneACCESS by way of TCRdb, which keeps in-frame sequences with V and J called. Part of the clones is missing from these tables; in studies checked, under half for an unresolved V gene and the rest for unknown reasons. The sample table lists about 190,000 clones, roughly 84% of them with a count of one. The ten largest clones capture about 4.9% of the sample. What was sequenced was peripheral blood. These receptors came from an elderly woman with acute or convalescent COVID-19.

This sequence joins TRBV30 and TRBJ2-1; D might be TRBD1 (5 bases). The ends were cut back, 4 bases at V and 15 bases at J, with 16 bases in the middle. This CDR3 contains 11 residues. Per germline, CDR1 GTSNPN and CDR2 SVGIG (reference sequence). The DNA of the CDR3 is TGTGCCTGGACAGGGTCAGGGCATCGGTTCTTC. This encodes CAWTGSGHRFF.

The chain carries TRBV6-5 and TRBJ1-2; no clear D gene. Trimming removed 8 bases at V and 9 bases at J, with 19 bases between. The CDR3 consists of 13 residues. The V gene's germline CDR1 is MNHEY and CDR2 SVGAGI. CDR3 nucleotide sequence: TGTGCCAGCCAAGACAAGCTCAATCTATGCTACACCTTC. Translated, it gives CASQDKLNLCYTF.

In its sample, this clone was seen many times. The chain links TRBV7-9 to TRBJ1-6; D is uncertain. The CDR3 is 14 residues long. CDR1 is SEHNR and CDR2 is FQNEAQ in the germline V gene (reference sequence). V was clipped by 2 bases and J by 4 bases, with 6 bases between them. This CDR3 reads CASSLQDYNSPLHF. The DNA for the CDR3 is TGTGCCAGCAGCTTACAGGATTATAATTCACCCCTCCACTTT.

This chain joins TRBV20-1 and TRBJ1-1, with TRBD1 as a possible D gene (5 bases). The CDR3 contains 15 residues. The V and J ends lost 3 bases and 5 bases respectively, with 19 bases between them. Germline V lookup: CDR1 DFQATT, CDR2 SNEGSKA (reference sequence). CDR3 sequence reads: CSASPLFYGGTEAFF. The CDR3 DNA sequence: TGCAGTGCTAGTCCGCTGTTTTACGGGGGGACTGAAGCTTTCTTT.

V usage is TRBV14 and J usage is TRBJ1-3; TRBD1 aligns across 7 bases. This CDR3 contains 15 residues. Germline loops: CDR1 SGHDN, CDR2 FVKESK. Trimming at V came to 0 bases and at J to 2 bases, leaving 1 base not matched to a gene. This CDR3 reads CASSQDRGPGNTIYF. CDR3 DNA sequence: TGTGCCAGCAGCCAAGATAGGGGGCCTGGAAACACCATATATTTT. Full variable domain (missing parts from reference TRBV14 and TRBJ1-3): EAGVTQFPSHSVIEKGQTVTLRCDPISGHDNLYWYRRVMGKEIKFLLHFVKESKQDESGMPNNRFLAERTGGTYSTLKVQPAELEDSGVYFCASSQDRGPGNTIYFGEGSWLTVV.

This clone was seen a handful of times. V gene TRBV23-1 combines with J gene TRBJ1-4; the match to TRBD1 covers 7 bases. TRBV23-1 is labeled an ORF, and its function is uncertain. After removal of 9 bases from V and 3 bases from J, the junction contained 4 bases not matched to a gene. This CDR3 comprises 13 residues. This CDR3 reads CASGTAPNEKLFF. CDR3 nucleotides: TGCGCCAGTGGGACAGCGCCTAATGAAAAACTGTTTTTT.

CDR3 amino acids: CASSNDGTGWYEQYF. The CDR3 DNA is TGTGCCAGCAGTAACGACGGGACAGGGTGGTACGAGCAGTACTTC. This sequence joins TRBV25-1 and TRBJ2-7; TRBD1 matches at 9 bases. With 5 bases clipped from V and 4 bases from J, the junction kept 9 bases outside the gene matches. Germline V gene sequence: CDR1 MGHDK, CDR2 SYGVNS. This CDR3 is 15 amino acids long.

This clone was picked up a small number of times. The chain joins TRBV2 to TRBJ2-2; 13 bases map to TRBD2. This CDR3 region has 16 residues. The V gene end was trimmed by 5 bases and the J gene end by 8 bases; junction bases not matched to a gene: 8. The germline V gene encodes CDR1 SNHLY and CDR2 FYNNEI. The CDR3 nucleotides are TGTGCCAGCAGTTCCGGACTAGCGGGAGCAGCAGGGGAGCTGTTTTTT. Its translation: CASSSGLAGAAGELFF.

This sequence joins TRBV5-1 and TRBJ1-5; maybe TRBD1 (5 bases). V dropped 7 bases and J dropped 6 bases, with 14 bases sitting between them. The length of the CDR3 is 13 residues. CDR1 and CDR2 from the germline V gene are SGHRS and YFSETQ. The CDR3 sequence is CASSGGVGQPQHF. CDR3 DNA: TGCGCCAGCTCGGGAGGGGTTGGTCAGCCCCAGCATTTT.

J is TRBJ2-5 and V is TRBV6-5; D is ambiguous. CDR1 MNHEY and CDR2 SVGAGI come from the germline V gene. Between the trimmed V and J ends, which lost 7 bases and 2 bases, there was a span of 11 bases. CDR3 size: 13 residues. The CDR3 region is CASNRVNQETQYF. As DNA, the CDR3 is TGTGCCAGCAACCGGGTAAATCAAGAGACCCAGTACTTC.

CDR3 in amino acids: CAISRQLTNYGYTF. CDR3 DNA: TGTGCCATCAGCCGACAGCTCACTAACTATGGCTACACCTTC. The rearrangement uses TRBV10-3 and TRBJ1-2, with a tentative D call TRBD1 (5 bases). V dropped 6 bases and J dropped 0 bases, with 11 bases sitting between them. The CDR3 runs to 14 residues. The V gene's germline CDR1 is ENHRY and CDR2 SYGVKD.

This clone was detected only once. This chain connects TRBV18 to TRBJ1-2, with a tentative D call TRBD1 (6 bases). The V gene's germline CDR1 is KGHSH and CDR2 LQKENI. Trimming took 6 bases from V and 2 from J, leaving 10 bases between them. The CDR3 has 13 residues. CDR3 DNA sequence: TGTGCCAGCTCTCCAACAGGGAACTATGGCTACACCTTC. It translates to CASSPTGNYGYTF.

The chain carries TRBV7-9 and TRBJ2-3; 9 nucleotides align to TRBD1. The CDR3 contains 15 residues. Germline values: CDR1 SEHNR, CDR2 FQNEAQ (reference sequence). Trimming removed 3 bases from V and 5 bases from J; junction bases left unmatched: 6. DNA of the CDR3: TGTGCCAGCAGCTTTGGGGACAGGGTCGGAGATACGCAGTATTTT. It yields the protein CASSFGDRVGDTQYF.

The chain links TRBV4-3 to TRBJ1-6; 10 nucleotides match TRBD1. Per germline, CDR1 LGHNA and CDR2 YSLEER. The CDR3 sequence is 16 residues long. Germline trimming cut 3 bases from V and 9 bases from J; bases unmatched to any gene: 8. The CDR3 region has the DNA TGCGCCAGCAGCCAGTCGGGACAGGGGAGGGGTTCACCCCTCCACTTT. The encoded protein is CASSQSGQGRGSPLHF.

The chain recombines TRBV18 with TRBJ2-6, with TRBD1 matching over 7 bases. CDR3 length: 16 residues. J was trimmed by 0 bases and V by 6 bases; bases with no gene match: 5. Germline V gene sequence: CDR1 KGHSH, CDR2 LQKENI. The CDR3 DNA reads TGTGCCAGCTCCGAGGGACAGTCCTCTGGGGCCAACGTCCTGACTTTC. It translates to CASSEGQSSGANVLTF.

The rearrangement joins TRBV2 to TRBJ1-5, with TRBD1 matching over 12 bases. Germline CDR1 SNHLY, CDR2 FYNNEI. J was trimmed by 6 bases and V by 6 bases; bases with no gene match: 6. This CDR3 is built from 15 residues. The CDR3 protein is CASRGDRGPGQPQHF. In DNA, the CDR3 is TGTGCCAGCAGGGGGGACAGGGGGCCGGGTCAGCCCCAGCATTTT.

In regard to this clone: Other DNA sequences from this sample encode an identical CDR3 as well. J is TRBJ2-3 and V is TRBV19, with D uncertain. V dropped 3 bases and J dropped 4 bases, with 5 bases sitting between them. This CDR3 spans 12 amino acids. Germline-derived CDR1 and CDR2 are LNHDA and SQIVND (reference sequence). The CDR3 loop reads CASSMAPDTQYF. In DNA, the CDR3 is TGTGCCAGTAGTATGGCCCCAGATACGCAGTATTTT.

In this sample, this clone turned up a few times. The rearrangement links TRBV6-2 or TRBV6-3 to TRBJ1-2; the D is unclear. With 2 bases removed from V and 3 bases from J, the gap between germline ends came to 7 bases. The CDR3 covers 13 residues. Germline values: CDR1 MNHEY, CDR2 SVGEGT. In DNA form, the CDR3 reads TGTGCCAGCAGTTACACGCAGGACTATGGCTACACCTTC. Amino acid sequence: CASSYTQDYGYTF.

The rearrangement joins TRBV27 to TRBJ2-5, with a tentative D call TRBD1 (6 bases). CDR3 size: 14 residues. Germline assignment: CDR1 MNHEY and CDR2 SMNVEV (reference sequence). V gave up 6 bases and J gave up 4 bases, with 15 bases separating them. CDR3 nucleotide sequence: TGTGCCAGCAGACCCCTTGGGGGCTCAGAGACCCAGTACTTC. Residues: CASRPLGGSETQYF.

This CDR3 is CASSPPGLAGTDTQYF. The DNA for the CDR3 is TGTGCCAGCAGCCCCCCGGGACTAGCGGGCACAGATACGCAGTATTTT. The V call is TRBV7-3, the J call TRBJ2-3; 11 bases are shared with TRBD2. J gave up 1 base and V 5 bases, and 5 bases lay outside the gene matches. Germline values: CDR1 SGHTA, CDR2 FQGTGA. The CDR3 contains 16 residues. Together with reference TRBV7-3 and TRBJ2-3, the CDR3 gives the full variable domain: GAGVSQTPSNKVTEKGKYVELRCDPISGHTALYWYRQSLGQGPEFLIYFQGTGAADDSGLPNDRFFAVRPEGSVSTLKIQRTERGDSAVYLCASSPPGLAGTDTQYFGPGTRLTVL.

The CDR3 here is CASSPSKPSDTQYF. DNA for the CDR3: TGTGCCAGCAGCCCTAGTAAGCCGTCGGATACGCAGTATTTT. This sequence joins TRBV28 and TRBJ2-3, with D uncertain. CDR3 size: 14 residues. Germline V CDR1 and CDR2: MDHEN, SYDVKM. The V and J ends lost 6 bases and 6 bases respectively, with 16 bases between them.

V usage is TRBV6-2 or TRBV6-3 and J usage is TRBJ1-1, with D possibly being TRBD1 (5 bases). Germline CDR1 is MNHEY and CDR2 is SVGEGT. This CDR3 comprises 16 residues. V was clipped by 5 bases and J by 1 base, with 17 bases between them. The CDR3 spells CASSMRIIGGNTEAFF. CDR3 DNA: TGTGCCAGCAGTATGAGGATAATCGGGGGGAACACTGAAGCTTTCTTT.

The chain couples TRBV5-1 to TRBJ1-2; 9 bases fit TRBD1. Germline V gene lookup returns CDR1 SGHRS and CDR2 YFSETQ. The CDR3 sequence is 15 residues long. V lost 0 bases and J lost 6; bases outside the gene matches: 6. The DNA of the CDR3 is TGCGCCAGCAGCTTGGGGGGGACAGGGAGAAATGGCTACACCTTC. This encodes CASSLGGTGRNGYTF. The full variable domain, in which reference TRBV5-1 and TRBJ1-2 provide the parts outside the CDR3, is KAGVTQTPRYLIKTRGQQVTLSCSPISGHRSVSWYQQTPGQGLQFLFEYFSETQRNKGNFPGRFSGRQFSNSRSEMNVSTLELGDSALYLCASSLGGTGRNGYTFGSGTRLTVV.